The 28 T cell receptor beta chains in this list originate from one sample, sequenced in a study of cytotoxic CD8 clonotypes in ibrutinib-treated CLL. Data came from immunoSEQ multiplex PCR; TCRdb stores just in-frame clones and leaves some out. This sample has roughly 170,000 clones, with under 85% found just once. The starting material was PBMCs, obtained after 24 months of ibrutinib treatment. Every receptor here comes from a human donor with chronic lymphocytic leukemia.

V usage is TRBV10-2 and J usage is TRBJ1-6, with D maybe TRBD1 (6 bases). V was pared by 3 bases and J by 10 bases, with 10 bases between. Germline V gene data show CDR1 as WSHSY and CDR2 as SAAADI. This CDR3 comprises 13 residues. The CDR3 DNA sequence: TGCGCCAGCAGTGACACAGGGTGGTCACCCCTCCACTTT. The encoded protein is CASSDTGWSPLHF.

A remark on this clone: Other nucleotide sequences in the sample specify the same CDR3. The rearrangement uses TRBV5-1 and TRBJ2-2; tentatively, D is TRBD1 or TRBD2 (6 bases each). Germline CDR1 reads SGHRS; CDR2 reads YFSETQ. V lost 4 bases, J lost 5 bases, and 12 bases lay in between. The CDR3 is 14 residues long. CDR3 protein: CASSLQGGTGELFF. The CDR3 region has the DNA TGCGCCAGCAGCCTACAGGGAGGAACCGGGGAGCTGTTTTTT.

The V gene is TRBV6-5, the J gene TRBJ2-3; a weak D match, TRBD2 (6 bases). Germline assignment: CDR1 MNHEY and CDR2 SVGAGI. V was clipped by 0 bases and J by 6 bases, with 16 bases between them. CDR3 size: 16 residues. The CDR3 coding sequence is TGTGCCAGCAGTTACTCCTCGGGGAGCGGGCCGGATACGCAGTATTTT. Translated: CASSYSSGSGPDTQYF.

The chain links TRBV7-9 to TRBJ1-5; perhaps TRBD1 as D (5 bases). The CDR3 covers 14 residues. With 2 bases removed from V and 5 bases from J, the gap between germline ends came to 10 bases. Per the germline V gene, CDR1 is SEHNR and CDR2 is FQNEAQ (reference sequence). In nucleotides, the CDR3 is TGTGCCAGCAGCTTACAGGGTACAGATCAGCCCCAGCATTTT. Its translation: CASSLQGTDQPQHF.

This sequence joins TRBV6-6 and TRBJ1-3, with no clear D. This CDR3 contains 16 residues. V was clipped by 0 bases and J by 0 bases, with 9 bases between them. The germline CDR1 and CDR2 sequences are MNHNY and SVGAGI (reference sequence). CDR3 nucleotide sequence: TGTGCCAGCAGTTACTCGTACAGCAACTCTGGAAACACCATATATTTT. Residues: CASSYSYSNSGNTIYF.

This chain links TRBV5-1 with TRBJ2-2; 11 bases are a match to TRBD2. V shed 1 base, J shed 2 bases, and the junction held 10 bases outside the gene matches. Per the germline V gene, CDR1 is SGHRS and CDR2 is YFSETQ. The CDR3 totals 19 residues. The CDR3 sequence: CASSLFLAGGRSNTGELFF. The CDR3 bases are TGCGCCAGCAGCTTGTTTCTAGCGGGGGGCCGATCAAACACCGGGGAGCTGTTTTTT.

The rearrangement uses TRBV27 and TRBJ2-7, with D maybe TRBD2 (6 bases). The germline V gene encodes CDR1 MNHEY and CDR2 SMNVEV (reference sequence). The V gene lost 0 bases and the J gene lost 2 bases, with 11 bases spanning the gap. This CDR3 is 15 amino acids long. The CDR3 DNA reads TGTGCCAGCAGTTTATCGGGGACGGGAGCCTACGAGCAGTACTTC. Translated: CASSLSGTGAYEQYF.

Here the CDR3 DNA reads TGCAGCTTGGTGTTCCTGACAGCGAGGGGCTATGGCTACACCTTC. Its translation: CSLVFLTARGYGYTF. This chain joins TRBV29-1 and TRBJ1-2; the D gene is possibly TRBD1 (5 bases). The CDR3 length is 15 residues. Germline values: CDR1 SQVTM, CDR2 ANQGSEA. V lost 8 bases to trimming and J lost 4 bases, with 23 bases between them.

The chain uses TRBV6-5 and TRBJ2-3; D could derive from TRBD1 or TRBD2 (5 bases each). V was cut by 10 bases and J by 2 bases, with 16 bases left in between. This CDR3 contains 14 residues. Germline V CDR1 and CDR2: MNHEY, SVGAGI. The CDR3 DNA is TGTGCCACCAAGGGGTCGGGGCTCACAGATACGCAGTATTTT. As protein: CATKGSGLTDTQYF.

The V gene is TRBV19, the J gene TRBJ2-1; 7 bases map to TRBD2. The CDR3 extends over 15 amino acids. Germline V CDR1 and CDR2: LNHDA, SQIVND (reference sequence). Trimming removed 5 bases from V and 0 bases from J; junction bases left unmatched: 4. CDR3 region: CASSRPGGSYNEQFF. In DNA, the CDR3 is TGTGCCAGTAGTCGGCCGGGGGGCTCCTACAATGAGCAGTTCTTC.

CDR3 loop: CASSLVGQPQHF. CDR3 sequence (DNA): TGTGCCAGCAGCTTGGTTGGTCAGCCCCAGCATTTT. V gene TRBV5-6 combines with J gene TRBJ1-5; D remains unclear. CDR1 is SGHDT, CDR2 YYEEEE, per germline. V was clipped by 0 bases and J by 6 bases, with 4 bases between them. The CDR3 covers 12 residues.

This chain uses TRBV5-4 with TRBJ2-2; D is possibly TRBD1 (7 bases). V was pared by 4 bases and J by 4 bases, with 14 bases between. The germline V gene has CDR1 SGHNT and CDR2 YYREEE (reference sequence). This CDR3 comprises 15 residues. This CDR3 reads CASSRGDSLTGELFF. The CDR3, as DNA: TGTGCCAGCAGCAGGGGGGACAGCCTCACCGGGGAGCTGTTTTTT.

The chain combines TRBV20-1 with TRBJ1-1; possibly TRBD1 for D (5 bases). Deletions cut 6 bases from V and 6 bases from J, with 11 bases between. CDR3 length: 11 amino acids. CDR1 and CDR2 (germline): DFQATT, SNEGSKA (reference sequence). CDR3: CSAPTQAEAFF. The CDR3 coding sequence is TGCAGTGCGCCTACACAGGCTGAAGCTTTCTTT.

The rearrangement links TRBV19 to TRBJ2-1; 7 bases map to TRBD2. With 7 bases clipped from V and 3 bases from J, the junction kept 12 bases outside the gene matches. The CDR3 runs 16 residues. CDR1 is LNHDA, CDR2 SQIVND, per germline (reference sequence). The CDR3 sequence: CASNSRGGRSYNEQFF. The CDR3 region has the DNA TGTGCCAGTAACTCAAGGGGCGGGAGAAGCTACAATGAGCAGTTCTTC.

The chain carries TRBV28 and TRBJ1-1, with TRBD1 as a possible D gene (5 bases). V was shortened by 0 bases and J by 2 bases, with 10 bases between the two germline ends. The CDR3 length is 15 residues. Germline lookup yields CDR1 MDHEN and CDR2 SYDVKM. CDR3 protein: CASSLWGTHNTEAFF. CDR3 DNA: TGTGCCAGCAGTTTATGGGGGACCCACAACACTGAAGCTTTCTTT.

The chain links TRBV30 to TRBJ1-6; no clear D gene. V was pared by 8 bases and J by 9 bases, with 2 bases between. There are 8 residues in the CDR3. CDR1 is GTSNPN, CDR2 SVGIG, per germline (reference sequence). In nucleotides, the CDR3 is TGTGCCCTTTCACCCCTCCACTTT. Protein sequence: CALSPLHF.

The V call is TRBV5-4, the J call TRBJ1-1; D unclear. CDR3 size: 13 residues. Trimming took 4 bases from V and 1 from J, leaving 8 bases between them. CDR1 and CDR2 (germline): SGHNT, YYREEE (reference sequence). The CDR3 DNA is TGTGCCAGCAGCAGAGGTCAGAACACTGAAGCTTTCTTT. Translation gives CASSRGQNTEAFF.

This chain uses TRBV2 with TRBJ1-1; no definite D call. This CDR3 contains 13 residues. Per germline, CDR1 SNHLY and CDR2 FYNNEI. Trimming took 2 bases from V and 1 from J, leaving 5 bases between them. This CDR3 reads CASSERPNTEAFF. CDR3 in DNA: TGTGCCAGCAGTGAACGACCGAACACTGAAGCTTTCTTT.

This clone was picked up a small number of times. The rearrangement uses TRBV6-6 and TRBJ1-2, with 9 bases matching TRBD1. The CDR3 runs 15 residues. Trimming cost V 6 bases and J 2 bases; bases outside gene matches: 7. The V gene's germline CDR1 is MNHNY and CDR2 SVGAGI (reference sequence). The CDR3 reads CASREDRGGNYGYTF. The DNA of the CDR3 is TGTGCCAGCAGAGAGGACAGGGGAGGGAACTATGGCTACACCTTC.

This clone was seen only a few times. The CDR3 coding sequence is TGTGCCAGCAGCCAAGATGAGACCACAGCTTTCTTT. This codes for CASSQDETTAFF. The chain carries TRBV4-2 and TRBJ1-1; D remains unclear. The CDR3 is 12 amino acids. Germline CDR1 is LGHNA and CDR2 is YNFKEQ. V was clipped by 0 bases and J by 10 bases, with 9 bases between them.

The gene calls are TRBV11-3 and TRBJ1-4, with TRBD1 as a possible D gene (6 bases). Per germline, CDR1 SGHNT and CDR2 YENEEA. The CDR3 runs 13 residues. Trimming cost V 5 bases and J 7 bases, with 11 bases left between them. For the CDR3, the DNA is TGTGCCAGCAGCAAAACAGGGTTTGAAAAACTGTTTTTT. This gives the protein CASSKTGFEKLFF.

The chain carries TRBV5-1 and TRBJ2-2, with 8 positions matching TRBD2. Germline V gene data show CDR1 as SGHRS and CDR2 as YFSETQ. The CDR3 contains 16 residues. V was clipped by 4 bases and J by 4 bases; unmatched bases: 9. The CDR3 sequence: CASSPRGGGSTGELFF. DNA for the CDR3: TGCGCCAGCAGCCCCAGAGGCGGGGGGAGCACCGGGGAGCTGTTTTTT.

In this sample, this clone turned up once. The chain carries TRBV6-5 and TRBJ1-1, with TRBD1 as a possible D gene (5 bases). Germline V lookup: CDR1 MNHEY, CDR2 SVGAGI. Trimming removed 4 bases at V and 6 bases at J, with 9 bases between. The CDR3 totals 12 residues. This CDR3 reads CASSSGQAEAFF. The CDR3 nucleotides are TGTGCCAGCAGTTCAGGGCAGGCTGAAGCTTTCTTT.

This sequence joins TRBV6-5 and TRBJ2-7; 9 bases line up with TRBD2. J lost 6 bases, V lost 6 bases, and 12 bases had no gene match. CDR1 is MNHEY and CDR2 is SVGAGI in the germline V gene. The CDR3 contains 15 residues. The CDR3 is CASSPGSGRSTEQYF. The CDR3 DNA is TGTGCCAGCAGCCCCGGGAGCGGGAGGTCGACCGAGCAGTACTTC.

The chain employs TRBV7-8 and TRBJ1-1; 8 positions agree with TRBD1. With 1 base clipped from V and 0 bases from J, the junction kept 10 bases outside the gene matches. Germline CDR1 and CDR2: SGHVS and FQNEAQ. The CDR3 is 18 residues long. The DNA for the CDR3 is TGTGCCAGCAGCTTAGTTTGGTCTTGGACAGGGTTGAACACTGAAGCTTTCTTT. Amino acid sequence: CASSLVWSWTGLNTEAFF.

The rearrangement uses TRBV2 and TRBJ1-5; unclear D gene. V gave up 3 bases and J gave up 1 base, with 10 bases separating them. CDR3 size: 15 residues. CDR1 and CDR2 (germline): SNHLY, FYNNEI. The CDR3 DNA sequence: TGTGCCAGCAGTGATGTAGGAATCAGCAATCAGCCCCAGCATTTT. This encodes CASSDVGISNQPQHF.

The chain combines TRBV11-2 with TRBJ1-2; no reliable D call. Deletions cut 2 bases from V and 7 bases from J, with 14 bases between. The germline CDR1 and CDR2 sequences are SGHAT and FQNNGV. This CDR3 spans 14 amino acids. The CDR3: CASSLTPGDAGYTF. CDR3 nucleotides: TGTGCCAGCAGCTTAACGCCTGGCGATGCTGGCTACACCTTC.

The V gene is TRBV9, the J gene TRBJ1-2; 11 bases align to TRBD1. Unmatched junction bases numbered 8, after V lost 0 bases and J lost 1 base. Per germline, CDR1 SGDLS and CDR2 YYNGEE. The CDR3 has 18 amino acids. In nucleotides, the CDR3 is TGTGCCAGCAGCGTAGACCCCGGGACAGGGGGTGGTAACTATGGCTACACCTTC. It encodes CASSVDPGTGGGNYGYTF.